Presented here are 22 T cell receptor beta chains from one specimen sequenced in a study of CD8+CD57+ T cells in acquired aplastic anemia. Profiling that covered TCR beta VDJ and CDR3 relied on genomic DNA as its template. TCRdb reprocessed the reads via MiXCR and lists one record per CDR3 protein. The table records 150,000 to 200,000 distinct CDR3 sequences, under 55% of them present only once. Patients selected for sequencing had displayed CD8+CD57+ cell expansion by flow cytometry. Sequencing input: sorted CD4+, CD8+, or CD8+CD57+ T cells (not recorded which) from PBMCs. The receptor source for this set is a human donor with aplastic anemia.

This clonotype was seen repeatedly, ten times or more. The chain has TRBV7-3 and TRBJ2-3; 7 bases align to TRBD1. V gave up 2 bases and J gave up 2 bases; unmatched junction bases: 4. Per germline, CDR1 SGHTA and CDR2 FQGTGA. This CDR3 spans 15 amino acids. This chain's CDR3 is CASSLGGQTTDTQYF. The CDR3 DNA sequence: TGTGCCAGCAGCTTAGGGGGACAGACCACAGATACGCAGTATTTT.

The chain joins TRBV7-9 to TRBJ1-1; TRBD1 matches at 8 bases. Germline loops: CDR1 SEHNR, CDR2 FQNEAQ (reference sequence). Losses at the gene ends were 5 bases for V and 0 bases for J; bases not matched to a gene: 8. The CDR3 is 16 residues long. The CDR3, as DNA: TGTGCCAGCAGCCCCGAGGGCAGGGGGCTGAACACTGAAGCTTTCTTT. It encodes CASSPEGRGLNTEAFF.

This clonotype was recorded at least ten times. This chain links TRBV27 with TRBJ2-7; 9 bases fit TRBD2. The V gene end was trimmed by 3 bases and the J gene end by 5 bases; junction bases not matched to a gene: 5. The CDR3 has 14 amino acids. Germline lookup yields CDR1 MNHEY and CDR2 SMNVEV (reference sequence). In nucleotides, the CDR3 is TGTGCCAGCAGTTTGATAGCGGGAGCCGACGAGCAGTACTTC. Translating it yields CASSLIAGADEQYF.

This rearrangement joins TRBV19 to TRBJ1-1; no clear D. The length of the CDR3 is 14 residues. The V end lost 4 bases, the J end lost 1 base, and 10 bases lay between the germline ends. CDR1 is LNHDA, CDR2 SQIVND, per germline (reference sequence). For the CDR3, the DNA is TGTGCCAGTAGTACCCCCTGGGGGAACACTGAAGCTTTCTTT. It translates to CASSTPWGNTEAFF.

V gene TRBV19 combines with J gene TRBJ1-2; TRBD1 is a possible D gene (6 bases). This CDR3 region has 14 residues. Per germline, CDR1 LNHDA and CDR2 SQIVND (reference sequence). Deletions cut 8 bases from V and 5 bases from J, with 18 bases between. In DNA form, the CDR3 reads TGTGCCAGTGCTCCACAGGGTTCCGGATATGGCTACACCTTC. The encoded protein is CASAPQGSGYGYTF.

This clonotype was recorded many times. This chain's CDR3 is CASSVDAGLLYNEQFF. As DNA, the CDR3 is TGTGCCAGCAGCGTGGACGCGGGACTATTATACAATGAGCAGTTCTTC. This chain uses TRBV9 with TRBJ2-1; 7 bases are shared with TRBD2. Germline CDR1 is SGDLS and CDR2 is YYNGEE. The CDR3 contains 16 residues. The J segment lost 4 bases and the V segment lost 2 bases, leaving 9 bases of the junction unmatched.

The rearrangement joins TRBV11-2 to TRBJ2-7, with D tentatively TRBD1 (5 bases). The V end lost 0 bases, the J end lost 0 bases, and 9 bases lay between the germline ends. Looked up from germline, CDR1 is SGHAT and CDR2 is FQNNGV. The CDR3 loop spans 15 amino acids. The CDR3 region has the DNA TGTGCCAGCAGCTTAGAGCCAGGGCCCTCCTACGAGCAGTACTTC. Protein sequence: CASSLEPGPSYEQYF.

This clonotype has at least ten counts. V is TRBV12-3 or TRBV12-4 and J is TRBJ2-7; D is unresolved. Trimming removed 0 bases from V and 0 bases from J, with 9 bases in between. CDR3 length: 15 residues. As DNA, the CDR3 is TGTGCCAGCAGTTTAGCTCATTCCAGCTCCTACGAGCAGTACTTC. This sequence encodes CASSLAHSSSYEQYF.

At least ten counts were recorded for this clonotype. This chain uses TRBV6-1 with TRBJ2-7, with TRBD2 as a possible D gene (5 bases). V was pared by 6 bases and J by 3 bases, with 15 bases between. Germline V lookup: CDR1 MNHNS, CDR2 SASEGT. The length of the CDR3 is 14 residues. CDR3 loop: CASSHSGKDYEQYF. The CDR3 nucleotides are TGTGCCAGCAGCCATTCCGGGAAGGACTACGAGCAGTACTTC.

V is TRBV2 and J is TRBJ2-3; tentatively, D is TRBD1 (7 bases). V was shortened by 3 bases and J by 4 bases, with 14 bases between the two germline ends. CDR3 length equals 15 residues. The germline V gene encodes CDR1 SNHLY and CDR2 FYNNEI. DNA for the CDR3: TGTGCCAGCAGTGACAGGGGGAGGTTTTCAGATACGCAGTATTTT. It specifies CASSDRGRFSDTQYF. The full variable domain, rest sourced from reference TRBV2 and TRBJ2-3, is EPEVTQTPSHQVTQMGQEVILRCVPISNHLYFYWYRQILGQKVEFLVSFYNNEISEKSEIFDDQFSVERPDGSNFTLKIRSTKLEDSAMYFCASSDRGRFSDTQYFGPGTRLTVL.

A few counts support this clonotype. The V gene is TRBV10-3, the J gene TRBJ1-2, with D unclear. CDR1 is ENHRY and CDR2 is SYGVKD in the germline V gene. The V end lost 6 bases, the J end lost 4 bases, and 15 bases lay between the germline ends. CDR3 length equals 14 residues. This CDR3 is CAIRRVEEPYGYTF. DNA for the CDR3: TGTGCCATCAGGCGGGTGGAGGAACCCTATGGCTACACCTTC.

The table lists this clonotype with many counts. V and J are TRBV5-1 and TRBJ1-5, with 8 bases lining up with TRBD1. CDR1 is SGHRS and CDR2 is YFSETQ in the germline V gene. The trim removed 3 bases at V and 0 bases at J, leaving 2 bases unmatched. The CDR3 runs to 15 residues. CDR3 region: CASSYGTGSNQPQHF. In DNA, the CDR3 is TGCGCCAGCAGCTATGGGACAGGTAGCAATCAGCCCCAGCATTTT.

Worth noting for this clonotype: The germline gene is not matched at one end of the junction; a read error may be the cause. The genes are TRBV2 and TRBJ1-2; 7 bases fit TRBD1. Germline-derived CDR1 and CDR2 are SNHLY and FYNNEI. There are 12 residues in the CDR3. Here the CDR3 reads CASRGDGDGYTF. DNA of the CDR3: TGTGCTAGCAGGGGGGACGGCGATGGCTACACCTTC.

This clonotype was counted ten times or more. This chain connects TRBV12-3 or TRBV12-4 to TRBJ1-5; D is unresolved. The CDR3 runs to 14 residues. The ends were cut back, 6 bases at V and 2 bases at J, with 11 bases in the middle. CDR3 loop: CASRIGSRNQPQHF. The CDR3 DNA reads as TGTGCCAGCAGAATAGGGAGCCGCAATCAGCCCCAGCATTTT.

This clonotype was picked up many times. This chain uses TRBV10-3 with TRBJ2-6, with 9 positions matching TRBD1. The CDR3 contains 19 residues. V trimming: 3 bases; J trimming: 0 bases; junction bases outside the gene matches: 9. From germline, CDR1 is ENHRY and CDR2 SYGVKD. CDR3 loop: CAISDLDRGGLSGANVLTF. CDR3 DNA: TGTGCCATCAGTGACCTAGACAGGGGGGGACTCTCTGGGGCCAACGTCCTGACTTTC.

In nucleotides, the CDR3 is TGTGCCGGGGAGCAGCTTCACACTGAAGCTTTCTTT. Amino acids: CAGEQLHTEAFF. This chain links TRBV7-9 with TRBJ1-1; unclear D gene. This CDR3 contains 12 residues. Germline V gene sequence: CDR1 SEHNR, CDR2 FQNEAQ (reference sequence). V was cut by 11 bases and J by 3 bases, with 13 bases left in between.

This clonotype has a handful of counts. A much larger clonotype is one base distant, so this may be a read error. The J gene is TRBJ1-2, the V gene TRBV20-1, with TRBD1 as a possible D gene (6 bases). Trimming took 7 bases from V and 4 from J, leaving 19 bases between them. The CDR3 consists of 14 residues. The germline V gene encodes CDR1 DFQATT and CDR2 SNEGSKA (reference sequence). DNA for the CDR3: TGCAGTGTGGCAAAACTAACAGGGTTCTATGGCTACACCTTC. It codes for CSVAKLTGFYGYTF.

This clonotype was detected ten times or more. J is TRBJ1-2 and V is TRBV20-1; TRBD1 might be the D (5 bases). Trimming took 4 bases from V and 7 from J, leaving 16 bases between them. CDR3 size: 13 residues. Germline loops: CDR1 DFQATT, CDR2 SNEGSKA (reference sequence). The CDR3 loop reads CSATPGLAGGYTF. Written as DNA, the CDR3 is TGCAGTGCTACCCCGGGACTTGCCGGTGGCTACACCTTC.

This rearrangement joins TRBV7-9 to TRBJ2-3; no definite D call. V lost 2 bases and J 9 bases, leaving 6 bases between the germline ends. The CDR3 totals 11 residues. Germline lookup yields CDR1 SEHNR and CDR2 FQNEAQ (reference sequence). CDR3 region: CASSLHDTQYF. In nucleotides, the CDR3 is TGTGCCAGCAGCTTACATGACACGCAGTATTTT.

This CDR3 reads CASSSDQVDGYTF. The CDR3 nucleotides read TGTGCCAGCAGTTCCGACCAGGTGGATGGCTACACCTTC. The chain couples TRBV25-1 to TRBJ1-2; no reliable D call. The ends were cut back, 5 bases at V and 6 bases at J, with 13 bases in the middle. Germline V gene lookup returns CDR1 MGHDK and CDR2 SYGVNS. This CDR3 region has 13 residues.

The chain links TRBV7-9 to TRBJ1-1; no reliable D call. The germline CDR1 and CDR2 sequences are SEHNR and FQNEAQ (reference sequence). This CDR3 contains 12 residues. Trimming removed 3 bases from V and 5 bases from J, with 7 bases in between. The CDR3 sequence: CASSLRWTEAFF. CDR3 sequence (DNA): TGTGCCAGCAGCTTGAGGTGGACTGAAGCTTTCTTT. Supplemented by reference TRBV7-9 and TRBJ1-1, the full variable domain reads DTGVSQNPRHKITKRGQNVTFRCDPISEHNRLYWYRQTLGQGPEFLTYFQNEAQLEKSRLLSDRFSAERPKGSFSTLEIQRTEQGDSAMYLCASSLRWTEAFFGQGTRLTVV.

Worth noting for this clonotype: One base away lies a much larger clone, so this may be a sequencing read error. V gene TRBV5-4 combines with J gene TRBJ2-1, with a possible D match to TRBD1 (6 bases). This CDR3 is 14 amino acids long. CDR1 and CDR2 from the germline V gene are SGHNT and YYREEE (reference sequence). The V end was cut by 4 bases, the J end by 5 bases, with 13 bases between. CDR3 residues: CASSPGTLNNEQFF. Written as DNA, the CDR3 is TGTGCCAGCAGCCCCGGGACATTGAACAATGAGCAGTTCTTC.